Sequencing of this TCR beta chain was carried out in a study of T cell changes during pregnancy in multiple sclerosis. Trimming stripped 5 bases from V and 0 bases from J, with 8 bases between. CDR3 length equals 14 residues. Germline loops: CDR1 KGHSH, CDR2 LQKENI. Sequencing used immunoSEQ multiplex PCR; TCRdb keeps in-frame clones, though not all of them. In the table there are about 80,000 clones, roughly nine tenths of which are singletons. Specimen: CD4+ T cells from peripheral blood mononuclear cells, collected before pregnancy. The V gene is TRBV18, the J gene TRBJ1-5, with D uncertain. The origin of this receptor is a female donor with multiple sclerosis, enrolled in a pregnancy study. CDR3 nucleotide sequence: TGTGCCAGCTCAAGAGACTATAGCAATCAGCCCCAGCATTTT. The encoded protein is CASSRDYSNQPQHF.